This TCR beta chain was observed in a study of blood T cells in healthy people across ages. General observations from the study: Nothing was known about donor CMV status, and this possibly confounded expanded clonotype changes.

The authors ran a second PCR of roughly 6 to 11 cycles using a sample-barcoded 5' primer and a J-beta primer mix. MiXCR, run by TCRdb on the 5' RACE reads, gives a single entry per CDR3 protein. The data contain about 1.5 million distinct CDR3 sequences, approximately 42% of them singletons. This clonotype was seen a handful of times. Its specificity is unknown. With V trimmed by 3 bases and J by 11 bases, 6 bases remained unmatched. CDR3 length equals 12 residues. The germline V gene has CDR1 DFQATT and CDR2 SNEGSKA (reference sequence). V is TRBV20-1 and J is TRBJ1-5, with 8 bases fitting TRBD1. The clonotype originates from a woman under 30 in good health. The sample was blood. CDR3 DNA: TGCAGTGCTAGTACTGAGGACAGGGCCCAGCATTTT. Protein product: CSASTEDRAQHF.